The T cell receptor beta chain under discussion was sequenced for a study of vaccination effects on CD4 cells after COVID-19. The germline V and J ends were trimmed by 6 bases and 7 bases, with 12 bases remaining between them. Germline V gene data show CDR1 as LGHNT and CDR2 as FRNRAP. CDR3 length: 12 residues. With the ViraFEST assay, the study expanded antigen-specific CD4+ T cells using viral peptide pools, then sequenced them. Cells that had been cultured for roughly ten days were the source of isolated CD4+ T cells. Testing of the vaccine recipients showed negative nucleocapsid antibodies and no prior SARS-CoV-2 infection. Comment on this clone: The antigen is undetermined.

Sequenced by immunoSEQ multiplex PCR; TCRdb stores in-frame clones only, minus some. Found here are approximately 50,000 clones, approximately 75% of them singletons; the top ten hold roughly 5.6%. The input for sequencing was CD4+ T cells from PBMCs cultured with HCoV-OC43 spike peptides, taken before COVID-19 vaccination. Subset in this sample: HCoV-OC43 spike overlapping peptide pool stimulation. This receptor was identified in a human donor who received a COVID-19 vaccine. The chain employs TRBV12-5 and TRBJ2-5, with D perhaps being TRBD1 or TRBD2 (5 bases each). CDR3: CASGGPAGTQYF. CDR3 nucleotide sequence: TGTGCTAGTGGGGGACCAGCAGGGACCCAGTACTTC. Complete variable domain (other parts from reference TRBV12-5 and TRBJ2-5): DARVTQTPRHKVTEMGQEVTMRCQPILGHNTVFWYRQTMMQGLELLAYFRNRAPLDDSGMPKDRFSAEMPDATLATLKIQPSEPRDSAVYFCASGGPAGTQYFGPGTRLLVL.